The 14 T cell receptor beta chains below were found in one sample sequenced in a study of CD4+ T cells in melanoma. Assay: immunoSEQ multiplex PCR; the TCRdb copy retains only in-frame clones and omits some. The repertoire consists of 15,000 to 20,000 clones, with around 82% occurring once and the leading ten covering roughly 4.9%. Specimen: cells from a culture (not recorded whether cultured in vitro). Every receptor here comes from a human donor with melanoma.

The chain combines TRBV2 with TRBJ1-5; D gene unclear. Trimming cost V 3 bases and J 2 bases, with 5 bases left between them. CDR1 and CDR2 (germline): SNHLY, FYNNEI. There are 13 residues in the CDR3. CDR3 sequence (DNA): TGTGCCAGCAGTGATAGGGGCAATCAGCCCCAGCATTTT. Translating it yields CASSDRGNQPQHF.

The chain has TRBV6-1 and TRBJ1-5; no clear D gene. Germline assignment: CDR1 MNHNS and CDR2 SASEGT. The CDR3 has 15 residues. Trimming pared 3 bases from V and 5 bases from J, leaving 14 bases between. The CDR3 nucleotides are TGTGCCAGCAGTGATTTTGGAGGATTCGATCAGCCCCAGCATTTT. Translated: CASSDFGGFDQPQHF.

V gene TRBV27 combines with J gene TRBJ2-7; TRBD1 or TRBD2 may be the D gene (7 bases each). The CDR3 spans 16 residues. V lost 1 base to trimming and J lost 6 bases, with 19 bases between them. The V gene's germline CDR1 is MNHEY and CDR2 SMNVEV (reference sequence). The CDR3 loop reads CASSLFPRGGAGEQYF. As DNA, the CDR3 is TGTGCCAGCAGTTTATTTCCCAGGGGGGGCGCGGGCGAGCAGTACTTC.

This chain uses TRBV9 with TRBJ1-2; 8 bases align to TRBD1. Per germline, CDR1 SGDLS and CDR2 YYNGEE. The CDR3 covers 17 residues. V shed 0 bases and J 0 bases; nucleotides not matched to a gene: 7. As DNA, the CDR3 is TGTGCCAGCAGCGTAGATAGGACAGGGAAAGCTAACTATGGCTACACCTTC. Translating it yields CASSVDRTGKANYGYTF.

This sequence joins TRBV11-1 and TRBJ2-7, with a tentative D call TRBD1 (6 bases). The CDR3 length is 13 residues. Germline lookup yields CDR1 SGHAT and CDR2 FQDESV (reference sequence). Trimming shortened V by 6 bases and J by 3 bases, and 12 bases separated the two germline ends. CDR3 coding DNA: TGTGCCAGCAGGAAAGACAGGAACTACGAGCAGTACTTC. This translates into CASRKDRNYEQYF. Using reference TRBV11-1 and TRBJ2-7 for the parts outside the CDR3, the full variable domain is EAEVAQSPRYKITEKSQAVAFWCDPISGHATLYWYRQILGQGPELLVQFQDESVVDDSQLPKDRFSAERLKGVDSTLKIQPAELGDSAMYLCASRKDRNYEQYFGPGTRLTVT.

V usage is TRBV9 and J usage is TRBJ1-6; 10 nucleotides match TRBD1. V gave up 1 base and J gave up 8 bases; unmatched junction bases: 3. The CDR3 length is 15 residues. Per germline, CDR1 SGDLS and CDR2 YYNGEE. The CDR3 spells CASSVSGTGDSPLHF. The CDR3, as DNA: TGTGCCAGCAGCGTATCCGGGACAGGGGATTCACCCCTCCACTTT.

This clone has only a few counts. V usage is TRBV30 and J usage is TRBJ2-5; no firm D call. V lost 2 bases and J 0 bases, leaving 4 bases between the germline ends. From germline, CDR1 is GTSNPN and CDR2 SVGIG (reference sequence). The CDR3 contains 12 residues. The CDR3 sequence: CAWSTNQETQYF. The DNA of the CDR3 is TGTGCCTGGAGTACAAACCAAGAGACCCAGTACTTC.

This clone showed up just a few times. The V call is TRBV7-2, the J call TRBJ1-5; D may be TRBD1 (5 bases). The V end lost 2 bases, the J end lost 0 bases, and 14 bases lay between the germline ends. Germline lookup yields CDR1 SGHTA and CDR2 FQGNSA. The CDR3 consists of 17 residues. CDR3: CASSLNPGLDSNQPQHF. The CDR3 DNA is TGTGCCAGCAGCTTAAACCCGGGACTCGATAGCAATCAGCCCCAGCATTTT.

J is TRBJ2-2 and V is TRBV7-9; D perhaps matches TRBD1 (6 bases). This CDR3 is built from 16 residues. CDR1 and CDR2 from the germline V gene are SEHNR and FQNEAQ (reference sequence). V gave up 5 bases and J gave up 1 base, with 14 bases separating them. CDR3 coding DNA: TGTGCCAGCAGCCCCGGACAGCTACTGAACACCGGGGAGCTGTTTTTT. Amino acid sequence: CASSPGQLLNTGELFF.

V usage is TRBV10-3 and J usage is TRBJ2-3, with TRBD1 matching 7 bases. J gave up 3 bases and V 10 bases, and 10 bases lay outside the gene matches. The CDR3 totals 14 residues. Per germline, CDR1 ENHRY and CDR2 SYGVKD. The CDR3 here is CANARDSLTDTQYF. In DNA form, the CDR3 reads TGTGCCAACGCCCGGGACAGCCTTACAGATACGCAGTATTTT.

With regard to this clone: An end of the junction does not agree with germline; a read error may underlie this. The chain has TRBV5-1 and TRBJ2-6; D perhaps matches TRBD1 (7 bases). This CDR3 region has 18 residues. Germline CDR1 and CDR2: SGHRS and YFSETQ. The CDR3 coding sequence is TGCGCCAGCAGCTTGGGGGGGGACAGACTCCCTGGGGCCAACGTCCCGACTTTC. It is translated as CASSLGGDRLPGANVPTF.

The chain's CDR3 is CASSVGSRGDTQYF. CDR3 DNA: TGTGCCAGCAGCGTAGGTTCAAGGGGGGACACCCAGTACTTC. The chain links TRBV9 to TRBJ2-5; possibly TRBD1 or TRBD2 for D (6 bases each). CDR1 is SGDLS and CDR2 is YYNGEE in the germline V gene. There are 14 residues in the CDR3. The V and J ends lost 0 bases and 8 bases respectively, with 14 bases between them.

V is TRBV6-1 and J is TRBJ1-2; 10 positions agree with TRBD1. The CDR3 covers 17 residues. The V gene end was trimmed by 3 bases and the J gene end by 7 bases; junction bases not matched to a gene: 14. The germline gives CDR1 MNHNS, CDR2 SASEGT. CDR3 DNA sequence: TGTGCCAGCAGTGATGAGGGGACAGGGGCCGCGATGTCTGGCTACACCTTC. It codes for CASSDEGTGAAMSGYTF.

The chain couples TRBV7-9 to TRBJ2-7; D not resolved. Germline CDR1 is SEHNR and CDR2 is FQNEAQ (reference sequence). Trimming took 1 base from V and 0 from J, leaving 10 bases between them. This CDR3 region has 15 residues. CDR3 sequence reads: CASSLDRWSSYEQYF. The CDR3 DNA follows: TGTGCCAGCAGCTTAGATCGCTGGAGCTCCTACGAGCAGTACTTC.